The next 19 T cell receptor beta chains were all read from a single sample in a study of blood T cell repertoires in COVID-19. The assay was immunoSEQ multiplex PCR, and TCRdb's table has in-frame clones only and misses some. The sample includes more than 200,000 clones, more than 75% of them seen just once. The sequenced sample consisted of peripheral blood. Receptors originate from a man aged 45-65 years with COVID-19, enrolled during active disease.

The genes are TRBV4-1 and TRBJ2-2; TRBD1 matches at 11 bases. Germline CDR1 reads MGHRA; CDR2 reads YSYEKL. V lost 5 bases, J lost 8 bases, and 16 bases stayed unmatched. The CDR3 sequence is 18 residues long. CDR3 nucleotide sequence: TGCGCCAGCAGCAAAGGGGGGGACAGGGGGTCAGGTATAGGGGAGCTGTTTTTT. Translating gives CASSKGGDRGSGIGELFF.

The chain recombines TRBV6-5 with TRBJ2-2; a possible D gene is TRBD2 (6 bases). The CDR3 loop spans 14 amino acids. The germline CDR1 and CDR2 sequences are MNHEY and SVGAGI. V lost 0 bases to trimming and J lost 6 bases, with 8 bases between them. CDR3 sequence (DNA): TGTGCCAGCAGTTACTCTGGCGGGGCCGGGGAGCTGTTTTTT. Translation gives CASSYSGGAGELFF.

The V gene is TRBV18, the J gene TRBJ1-2, with 8 bases matching TRBD1. The CDR3 sequence is 15 residues long. Germline loops: CDR1 KGHSH, CDR2 LQKENI. The ends lost 1 base at V and 9 bases at J; junction bases unmatched: 10. In nucleotides, the CDR3 is TGTGCCAGCTCACCACGGGGACAGGAGGGATTGAGCTACACCTTC. It codes for CASSPRGQEGLSYTF.

This chain links TRBV5-4 with TRBJ2-5, with no clear D. Trimming took off 2 bases at V and 4 bases at J, with 6 bases between the two ends. Per the germline V gene, CDR1 is SGHNT and CDR2 is YYREEE (reference sequence). The CDR3 runs to 12 residues. CDR3 bases: TGTGCCAGCAGCTTCGGTCGAGAGACCCAGTACTTC. This encodes CASSFGRETQYF.

The chain couples TRBV5-6 to TRBJ2-1, with D perhaps TRBD1 (6 bases). The CDR3 length is 16 residues. V lost 1 base and J 4 bases, leaving 15 bases between the germline ends. CDR1 is SGHDT, CDR2 YYEEEE, per germline. CDR3 coding DNA: TGTGCCAGCAGCTTGTCCAGGGGTGTCTTATACAATGAGCAGTTCTTC. Protein sequence: CASSLSRGVLYNEQFF.

The chain links TRBV24-1 to TRBJ1-4, with a tentative D call TRBD1 (5 bases). The V end lost 4 bases, the J end lost 7 bases, and 12 bases lay between the germline ends. The CDR3 covers 14 residues. Germline V CDR1 and CDR2: KGHDR, SFDVKD. The CDR3 nucleotides are TGTGCCACCAGTGACCGCGGGACCACTGAAAAACTGTTTTTT. It specifies CATSDRGTTEKLFF.

V gene TRBV5-5 combines with J gene TRBJ2-7; 9 bases line up with TRBD2. The CDR3 is made up of 14 amino acids. Germline CDR1 is SGHKS and CDR2 is YYEKEE (reference sequence). With V trimmed by 2 bases and J by 6 bases, 6 bases remained unmatched. The CDR3 DNA follows: TGTGCCAGCAGCTTAATAGCGGGAGAACCCGAGCAGTACTTC. As protein: CASSLIAGEPEQYF.

The rearrangement uses TRBV11-2 and TRBJ2-7, with D hard to call. This CDR3 contains 15 residues. Germline CDR1 is SGHAT and CDR2 is FQNNGV. The ends were cut back, 0 bases at V and 3 bases at J, with 12 bases in the middle. DNA of the CDR3: TGTGCCAGCAGCTTAGATCGGTTCCCAATCTACGAGCAGTACTTC. The encoded protein is CASSLDRFPIYEQYF. The full variable domain, completed using reference TRBV11-2 and TRBJ2-7, is EAGVAQSPRYKIIEKRQSVAFWCNPISGHATLYWYQQILGQGPKLLIQFQNNGVVDDSQLPKDRFSAERLKGVDSTLKIQPAKLEDSAVYLCASSLDRFPIYEQYFGPGTRLTVT.

The V call is TRBV5-1, the J call TRBJ2-5, with 7 positions matching TRBD1. The length of the CDR3 is 13 residues. V lost 4 bases to trimming and J lost 4 bases; unmatched junction nucleotides: 4. Germline loops: CDR1 SGHRS, CDR2 YFSETQ. Written as DNA, the CDR3 is TGCGCCAGCAGCGAGGGGGCCGGAGAGACCCAGTACTTC. It codes for CASSEGAGETQYF.

This sequence joins TRBV11-2 and TRBJ1-2; 8 bases match TRBD1. Germline values: CDR1 SGHAT, CDR2 FQNNGV. V dropped 0 bases and J dropped 8; count of bases not matched to a gene: 5. The CDR3 contains 14 residues. This CDR3 is CASSLDQGQGGYTF. CDR3 sequence (DNA): TGTGCCAGCAGCTTAGATCAAGGACAGGGAGGCTACACCTTC.

This clone was counted ten times or more. The chain combines TRBV2 with TRBJ2-7, with 11 bases aligning to TRBD2. Germline V lookup: CDR1 SNHLY, CDR2 FYNNEI. This CDR3 is built from 16 residues. V lost 4 bases and J lost 3; bases outside the gene matches: 8. The DNA for the CDR3 is TGTGCCAGCAGTGGACTAGCGGGACCTAAATTCTACGAGCAGTACTTC. Protein sequence: CASSGLAGPKFYEQYF.

This chain joins TRBV28 and TRBJ2-6, with 7 bases identical to TRBD1. The J segment lost 0 bases and the V segment lost 8 bases, leaving 13 bases of the junction unmatched. The CDR3 spans 18 residues. Germline V gene lookup returns CDR1 MDHEN and CDR2 SYDVKM. This CDR3 reads CASGSLGTAPSGANVLTF. In DNA, the CDR3 is TGTGCCAGCGGCTCCCTCGGGACAGCCCCCTCTGGGGCCAACGTCCTGACTTTC.

This clone was observed once. The chain has TRBV3-1 (or the pseudogene TRBV3-2) and TRBJ1-4; 9 nucleotides match TRBD1. Per germline, CDR1 LGHDT and CDR2 YNNKEL (reference sequence). After removal of 8 bases from V and 8 bases from J, the junction contained 6 bases not matched to a gene. This CDR3 comprises 13 residues. The CDR3 sequence: CASSGTGHEKLFF. The CDR3 nucleotides read TGTGCCAGCTCCGGGACAGGGCACGAAAAACTGTTTTTT.

This clone occurred once. The genes are TRBV9 and TRBJ1-3; no definite D call. CDR3 length: 14 amino acids. Germline CDR1 SGDLS, CDR2 YYNGEE. V shed 7 bases and J shed 4 bases, with 15 bases lying between them. CDR3 nucleotide sequence: TGTGCCAGCGGGAGTCGGGGAATGGGAAACACCATATATTTT. Protein sequence: CASGSRGMGNTIYF.

This chain uses TRBV11-2 with TRBJ1-6, with 7 bases fitting TRBD1. The CDR3 contains 14 residues. In germline, CDR1 is SGHAT, CDR2 FQNNGV. With 5 bases clipped from V and 6 bases from J, the junction kept 4 bases outside the gene matches. CDR3 sequence: CASSRGQFNSPLHF. In nucleotides, the CDR3 is TGTGCCAGCAGCCGGGGACAGTTTAATTCACCCCTCCACTTT.

As concerns this clone: Other DNA sequences from this sample encode an identical CDR3 as well. This chain links TRBV7-9 with TRBJ1-2; TRBD1 aligns across 7 bases. Trimming took 0 bases from V and 3 from J; bases not matched to a gene: 1. CDR1 and CDR2 (germline): SEHNR, FQNEAQ (reference sequence). The CDR3 loop spans 14 amino acids. This CDR3 reads CASSLADRDYGYTF. The CDR3 DNA sequence: TGTGCCAGCAGCTTAGCCGACAGGGACTATGGCTACACCTTC.

This clone was seen once. V is TRBV5-8 and J is TRBJ1-4; 7 nucleotides match TRBD1. V shed 4 bases and J 7 bases; nucleotides not matched to a gene: 7. The CDR3 extends over 14 amino acids. Germline CDR1 reads SGHTS; CDR2 reads YDEGEE. The CDR3 loop is CASSTTGRGEKLFF. The CDR3, as DNA: TGTGCCAGCAGCACGACAGGGCGTGGTGAAAAACTGTTTTTT.

This chain connects TRBV27 to TRBJ1-3; TRBD1 matches 9 bases. The length of the CDR3 is 16 residues. The germline V gene has CDR1 MNHEY and CDR2 SMNVEV (reference sequence). Trimming removed 6 bases from V and 6 bases from J; junction bases left unmatched: 12. For the CDR3, the DNA is TGTGCCAGCAGCCAAAATGGACAGGGGCAATCAAACACCATATATTTT. This sequence encodes CASSQNGQGQSNTIYF.

The chain couples TRBV9 to TRBJ2-3; TRBD2 aligns across 9 bases. The CDR3 length is 16 residues. The V segment lost 3 bases and the J segment 2 bases; nucleotides outside the gene matches: 7. Germline loops: CDR1 SGDLS, CDR2 YYNGEE. The CDR3: CASSALAGQYTDTQYF. The CDR3 DNA reads as TGTGCCAGCAGCGCTCTAGCGGGGCAATACACAGATACGCAGTATTTT.